The 10 T cell receptor beta chains reported below all come from one sample, sequenced in a study of cytomegalovirus exposure and HLA in healthy donors. This PCR relied on a set of 60 Vbeta primers and 13 Jbeta primers. Profiling relied on immunoSEQ multiplex PCR, and the TCRdb table lists in-frame clones only, not all of them. The repertoire consists of some 95,000 clones, with around 77% occurring once and the leading ten covering approximately 7.4%. The sequenced sample was PBMCs. The source is a man in his fifties in good health and CMV-seropositive.

J is TRBJ2-6 and V is TRBV15; possibly TRBD2 for D (7 bases). The CDR3 has 15 residues. The V and J ends lost 3 bases and 3 bases respectively, with 9 bases between them. CDR1 is LNHNV, CDR2 YYDKDF, per germline (reference sequence). The CDR3: CATSRGGLGANVLTF. The CDR3 DNA reads TGTGCCACCAGCAGGGGGGGGCTTGGGGCCAACGTCCTGACTTTC.

The table lists this clone with a few counts. This chain uses TRBV19 with TRBJ1-4, with D possibly matching TRBD1 (6 bases). V was cut by 6 bases and J by 5 bases, with 13 bases left in between. The CDR3 contains 14 residues. CDR1 and CDR2 (germline): LNHDA, SQIVND (reference sequence). CDR3 region: CASSIQGANEKLFF. CDR3 nucleotides: TGTGCCAGTAGCATACAGGGTGCAAATGAAAAACTGTTTTTT.

There are a few counts of this clone. The chain uses TRBV30 and TRBJ1-4, with D possibly TRBD1 on 6 matching bases. CDR1 GTSNPN and CDR2 SVGIG come from the germline V gene (reference sequence). The ends were cut back, 1 base at V and 7 bases at J, with 13 bases in the middle. The CDR3 sequence is 14 residues long. The CDR3 reads CAWSGGRGFEKLFF. Written as DNA, the CDR3 is TGTGCCTGGAGTGGGGGCAGGGGTTTTGAAAAACTGTTTTTT. Supplemented by reference TRBV30 and TRBJ1-4, the full variable domain reads SQTIHQWPATLVQPVGSPLSLECTVEGTSNPNLYWYRQAAGRGLQLLFYSVGIGQISSEVPQNLSASRPQDRQFILSSKKLLLSDSGFYLCAWSGGRGFEKLFFGSGTQLSVL.

As concerns this clone: The CDR3 ends on some other residue instead of the conserved phenylalanine or tryptophan, so this is likely a read error. The DNA of the CDR3 is TGTGCCACCAGCAGAGAGAGATATAGCAATCAGCCCCAGCATCTT. This gives the protein CATSRERYSNQPQHL. The V call is TRBV15, the J call TRBJ1-5, with D unclear. Looked up from germline, CDR1 is LNHNV and CDR2 is YYDKDF (reference sequence). The V gene lost 0 bases and the J gene lost 0 bases, with 6 bases spanning the gap. The CDR3 has 15 residues.

The chain employs TRBV9 and TRBJ2-2; D is possibly TRBD2 (5 bases). Trimming removed 0 bases at V and 5 bases at J, with 8 bases between. Germline CDR1 reads SGDLS; CDR2 reads YYNGEE. The CDR3 sequence is 14 residues long. DNA for the CDR3: TGTGCCAGCAGCGTAGCGTCGGGGACCGGGGAGCTGTTTTTT. Encoded protein: CASSVASGTGELFF.

The chain couples TRBV6-5 to TRBJ1-4, with D possibly matching TRBD1 (5 bases). Trimming pared 4 bases from V and 7 bases from J, leaving 13 bases between. CDR1 and CDR2 from the germline V gene are MNHEY and SVGAGI. The CDR3 contains 14 residues. The CDR3 nucleotides are TGTGCCAGCAGTTTCTCTCGACAGTTTGAAAAACTGTTTTTT. It encodes CASSFSRQFEKLFF.

J is TRBJ2-2 and V is TRBV6-1, with D possibly being TRBD1 (6 bases). This CDR3 is 14 amino acids long. Germline V gene sequence: CDR1 MNHNS, CDR2 SASEGT. The V and J ends lost 9 bases and 5 bases respectively, with 16 bases between them. In DNA, the CDR3 is TGTGCCAGAGGGGCCGACAGGAGTACCGGGGAGCTGTTTTTT. This translates into CARGADRSTGELFF.

The chain joins TRBV19 to TRBJ2-2; D call uncertain. V was trimmed by 6 bases and J by 4 bases, leaving 9 bases between them. The CDR3 totals 13 residues. Germline V lookup: CDR1 LNHDA, CDR2 SQIVND (reference sequence). The CDR3 nucleotides read TGTGCCAGTAGAAGAGAAGTCACCGGGGAGCTGTTTTTT. This codes for CASRREVTGELFF.

This chain links TRBV6-1 with TRBJ1-1, with D perhaps TRBD1 (5 bases). This CDR3 is 13 amino acids long. V was clipped by 6 bases and J by 4 bases, with 12 bases between them. Germline V CDR1 and CDR2: MNHNS, SASEGT. The DNA of the CDR3 is TGTGCCAGCAGGAGAACCGGGGGCACTGAAGCTTTCTTT. Protein product: CASRRTGGTEAFF.

In nucleotides, the CDR3 is TGTGCCAGCAGCCTGGGTAAAGATACGCAGTATTTT. Translating gives CASSLGKDTQYF. This sequence joins TRBV5-4 and TRBJ2-3; D remains ambiguous. With 4 bases removed from V and 5 bases from J, the gap between germline ends came to 8 bases. Per germline, CDR1 SGHNT and CDR2 YYREEE (reference sequence). The CDR3 is made up of 12 amino acids.